One sample yielded the 10 T cell receptor beta chains listed below, sequenced in a study of T cell changes during pregnancy in multiple sclerosis. TCRdb's copy holds only in-frame clones and misses some; the assay was immunoSEQ multiplex PCR. The repertoire includes roughly 40,000 clones, roughly 94% of them detected once, and 1.7% sits in the top ten. The sequences come from peripheral blood, collected in the third trimester of pregnancy. The receptors shown here come from a female donor with multiple sclerosis, enrolled in a pregnancy study.

This chain links TRBV2 with TRBJ2-7, with D possibly TRBD1 on 6 matching bases. Germline values: CDR1 SNHLY, CDR2 FYNNEI. The CDR3 loop spans 15 amino acids. V was pared by 1 base and J by 9 bases, with 19 bases between. The CDR3 protein is CASSEEGRQAPRQYF. The CDR3 region has the DNA TGTGCCAGCAGTGAAGAAGGGAGACAGGCCCCTCGGCAGTACTTC.

The chain joins TRBV29-1 to TRBJ1-1; tentatively, D is TRBD1 (5 bases). CDR1 and CDR2 (germline): SQVTM, ANQGSEA. V lost 4 bases and J 4 bases, leaving 13 bases between the germline ends. The CDR3 sequence is 13 residues long. The CDR3 coding sequence is TGCAGCGTTGCACAGGTTGTTGGCACTGAAGCTTTCTTT. It encodes CSVAQVVGTEAFF. Complete variable domain (other parts from reference TRBV29-1 and TRBJ1-1): SAVISQKPSRDICQRGTSLTIQCQVDSQVTMMFWYRQQPGQSLTLIATANQGSEATYESGFVIDKFPISRPNLTFSTLTVSNMSPEDSSIYLCSVAQVVGTEAFFGQGTRLTVV.

This clone was recorded once. The chain links TRBV18 to TRBJ1-4; the D is unclear. V was clipped by 5 bases and J by 6 bases, with 10 bases between them. From germline, CDR1 is KGHSH and CDR2 LQKENI. The CDR3 has 13 amino acids. The CDR3 is CASSNGLDEKLFF. The CDR3, as DNA: TGTGCCAGCTCAAATGGACTTGATGAAAAACTGTTTTTT.

The J gene is TRBJ2-1, the V gene TRBV10-3, with 10 bases identical to TRBD2. Trimming at V came to 6 bases and at J to 4 bases, leaving 9 bases not matched to a gene. The germline V gene has CDR1 ENHRY and CDR2 SYGVKD. This CDR3 spans 16 amino acids. CDR3 sequence reads: CAIRSGTSDKYNEQFF. In DNA, the CDR3 is TGTGCCATCAGATCGGGGACTAGCGACAAATACAATGAGCAGTTCTTC.

The CDR3 nucleotides are TGTGCCAGTAGTAACAGGGACAGAGTAAACACTGAAGCTTTCTTT. It encodes CASSNRDRVNTEAFF. The gene calls are TRBV19 and TRBJ1-1; 7 bases match TRBD1. The CDR3 has 15 amino acids. The V segment lost 4 bases and the J segment 2 bases; nucleotides outside the gene matches: 7. CDR1 and CDR2 (germline): LNHDA, SQIVND (reference sequence).

This chain links TRBV27 with TRBJ2-7; TRBD2 agrees at 10 bases. J gave up 5 bases and V 6 bases, and 7 bases lay outside the gene matches. CDR1 MNHEY and CDR2 SMNVEV come from the germline V gene (reference sequence). The CDR3 covers 14 residues. The CDR3 here is CASRPAGGPNEQYF. The CDR3 coding sequence is TGTGCCAGCAGACCAGCGGGAGGGCCTAACGAGCAGTACTTC.

The chain combines TRBV7-9 with TRBJ1-6, with 9 bases fitting TRBD1. The CDR3 loop spans 15 amino acids. CDR1 is SEHNR, CDR2 FQNEAQ, per germline (reference sequence). With V trimmed by 3 bases and J by 10 bases, 7 bases remained unmatched. DNA for the CDR3: TGTGCCAGCAGCTTTTTACAGGGGGCGGGCTCACCCCTCCACTTT. Protein product: CASSFLQGAGSPLHF.

V usage is TRBV19 and J usage is TRBJ1-3; a possible D gene is TRBD1 (6 bases). The CDR3 contains 21 residues. The ends were cut back, 5 bases at V and 0 bases at J, with 29 bases in the middle. Germline CDR1 reads LNHDA; CDR2 reads SQIVND (reference sequence). The CDR3 DNA follows: TGTGCCAGTAGTCCGCTCTGGGTGGCAGGGGATGCCTCGAGCTCTGGAAACACCATATATTTT. It yields the protein CASSPLWVAGDASSSGNTIYF.

The J gene is TRBJ1-2, the V gene TRBV28; 7 bases agree with TRBD1. V was pared by 7 bases and J by 8 bases, with 13 bases of the junction left unmatched. Germline V lookup: CDR1 MDHEN, CDR2 SYDVKM. This CDR3 comprises 14 residues. The CDR3 DNA is TGTGCCAGCACCCTTCAGGGGGGCTCTAGGGGCTACACCTTC. Protein product: CASTLQGGSRGYTF.

This chain links TRBV23-1 with TRBJ2-7; D gene ambiguous. TRBV23-1 belongs to the ORF category, with a function that is uncertain. This CDR3 has 16 amino acids. Trimming took off 0 bases at V and 0 bases at J, with 12 bases between the two ends. For the CDR3, the DNA is TGCGCCAGCAGTCAATCGAAGGCAGGAAGCTCCTACGAGCAGTACTTC. Amino acids: CASSQSKAGSSYEQYF.